Only a few counts were recorded for the clone carrying this T cell receptor (beta chain). Antigen unknown. This entry is derived from a study of vaccination effects on CD4 cells after COVID-19. Study at large: Every participant took two doses of the BNT162b2 or mRNA-1273 vaccine. Overall study findings and caveats: In the late period after vaccination, infection- and vaccine-induced clones contracted markedly.

Expansion of antigen-specific CD4+ T cells with viral peptide pools was carried out by the ViraFEST assay before sequencing. Upon completion of 10 to 11 days in culture, CD4+ T cells were isolated. According to the study, vaccine recipients showed no prior SARS-CoV-2 infection and negative nucleocapsid antibodies. Wells each received more than 1.5 million PBMC, cultured with about 10 IU/ml IL-2 and roughly 9.4 ug/ml peptides. Replacing half the medium with IL-2 medium was done on days 3 and 7. Some clones are missing from TCRdb's copy, which holds only in-frame ones; the method was immunoSEQ multiplex PCR. This sample has about 43,000 clones, with around 81% found just once. Germline CDR1 is SGHTS and CDR2 is YDEGEE. Trimming stripped 7 bases from V and 1 base from J, with 11 bases between. CDR3 length equals 13 residues.

The sequence was collected from a human donor who received a COVID-19 vaccine. The chain couples TRBV5-8 to TRBJ1-1, with D hard to call. The sequencing here drew on CD4+ T cells from PBMCs cultured with SARS-CoV-2 spike peptides, taken before COVID-19 vaccination. The CDR3: CASPSSRNTEAFF. As DNA, the CDR3 is TGTGCCAGCCCATCAAGTCGGAACACTGAAGCTTTCTTT.